The next 2 T cell receptor beta chains were all read from a single sample in a study of blood T cell repertoires in COVID-19. Method: immunoSEQ multiplex PCR; TCRdb's copy keeps in-frame clones and lacks some. This table holds around 200,000 clones, around 86% found once. Sequences were obtained from peripheral blood. Receptors were obtained from an elderly man with acute or convalescent COVID-19.

The chain carries TRBV7-2 and TRBJ1-6; D ambiguous. V dropped 1 base and J dropped 10 bases, with 8 bases sitting between them. This CDR3 spans 13 amino acids. Germline CDR1 is SGHTA and CDR2 is FQGNSA. The CDR3 DNA reads as TGTGCCAGCAGCTTAGAGCCAGGATCACCCCTCCACTTT. This translates into CASSLEPGSPLHF.

The V call is TRBV9, the J call TRBJ2-3; 10 bases align to TRBD2. Germline-derived CDR1 and CDR2 are SGDLS and YYNGEE. J gave up 1 base and V 0 bases, and 5 bases lay outside the gene matches. The CDR3 is 17 amino acids. CDR3 region: CASSVALAGRGTDTQYF. CDR3 DNA sequence: TGTGCCAGCAGCGTAGCACTAGCGGGAAGGGGCACAGATACGCAGTATTTT.